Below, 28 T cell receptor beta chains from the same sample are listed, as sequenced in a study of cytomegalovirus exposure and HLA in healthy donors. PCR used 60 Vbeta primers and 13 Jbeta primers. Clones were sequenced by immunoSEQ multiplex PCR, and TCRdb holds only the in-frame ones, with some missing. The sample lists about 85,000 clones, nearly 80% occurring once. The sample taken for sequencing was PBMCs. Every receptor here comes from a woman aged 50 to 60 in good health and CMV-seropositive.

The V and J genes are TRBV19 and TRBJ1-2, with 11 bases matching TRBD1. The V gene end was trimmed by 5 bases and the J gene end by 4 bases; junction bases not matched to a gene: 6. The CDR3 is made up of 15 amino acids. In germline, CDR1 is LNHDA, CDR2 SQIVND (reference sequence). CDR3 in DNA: TGTGCCAGTAGTGCTGGGGACAGGGGGGGCTATGGCTACACCTTC. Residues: CASSAGDRGGYGYTF.

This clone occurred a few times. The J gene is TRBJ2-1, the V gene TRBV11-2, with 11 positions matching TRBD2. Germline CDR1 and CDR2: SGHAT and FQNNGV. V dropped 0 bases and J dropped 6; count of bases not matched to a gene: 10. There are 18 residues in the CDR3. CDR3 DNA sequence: TGTGCCAGCAGCTTAGAGGGACCGGGACTAGCGGCGCTCAATGAGCAGTTCTTC. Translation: CASSLEGPGLAALNEQFF.

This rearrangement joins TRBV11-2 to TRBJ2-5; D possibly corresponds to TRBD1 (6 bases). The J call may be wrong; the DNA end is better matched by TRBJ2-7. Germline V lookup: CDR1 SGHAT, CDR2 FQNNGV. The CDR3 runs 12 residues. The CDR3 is CASSSGHYEQYF. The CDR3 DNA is TGTGCCAGCAGCTCGGGACACTACGAGCAGTACTTC.

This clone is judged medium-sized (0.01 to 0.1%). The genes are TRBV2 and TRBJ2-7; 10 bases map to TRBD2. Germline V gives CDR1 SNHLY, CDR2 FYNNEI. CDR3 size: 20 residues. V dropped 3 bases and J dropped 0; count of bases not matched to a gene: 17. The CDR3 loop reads CASSEGPGASGGQSSYEQYF. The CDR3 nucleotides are TGTGCCAGCAGTGAGGGTCCCGGGGCTAGCGGGGGCCAAAGCTCCTACGAGCAGTACTTC.

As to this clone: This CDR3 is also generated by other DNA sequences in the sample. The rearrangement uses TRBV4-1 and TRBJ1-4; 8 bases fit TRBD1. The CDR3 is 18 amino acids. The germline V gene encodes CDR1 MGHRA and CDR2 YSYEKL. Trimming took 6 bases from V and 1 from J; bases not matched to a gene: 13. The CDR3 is CASSSSQGAKITNEKLFF. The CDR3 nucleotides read TGCGCCAGCAGTAGCTCCCAGGGGGCTAAAATAACTAATGAAAAACTGTTTTTT.

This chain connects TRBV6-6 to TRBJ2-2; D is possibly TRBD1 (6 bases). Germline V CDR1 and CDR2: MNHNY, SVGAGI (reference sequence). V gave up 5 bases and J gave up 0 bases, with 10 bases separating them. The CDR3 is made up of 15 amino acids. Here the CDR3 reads CASSLGQTNTGELFF. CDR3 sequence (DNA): TGTGCCAGCAGTCTTGGACAGACGAACACCGGGGAGCTGTTTTTT.

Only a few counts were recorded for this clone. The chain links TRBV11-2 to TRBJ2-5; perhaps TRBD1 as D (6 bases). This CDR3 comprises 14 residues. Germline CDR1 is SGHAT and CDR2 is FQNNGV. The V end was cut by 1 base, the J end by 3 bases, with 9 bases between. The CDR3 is CASSLVGAKETQYF. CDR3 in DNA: TGTGCCAGCAGCTTAGTGGGGGCAAAAGAGACCCAGTACTTC. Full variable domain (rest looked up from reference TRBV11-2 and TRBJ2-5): EAGVAQSPRYKIIEKRQSVAFWCNPISGHATLYWYQQILGQGPKLLIQFQNNGVVDDSQLPKDRFSAERLKGVDSTLKIQPAKLEDSAVYLCASSLVGAKETQYFGPGTRLLVL.

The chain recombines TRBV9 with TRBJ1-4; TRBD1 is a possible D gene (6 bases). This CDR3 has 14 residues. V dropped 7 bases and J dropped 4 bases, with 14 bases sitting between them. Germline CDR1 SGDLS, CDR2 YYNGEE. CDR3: CASGLQGSNEKLFF. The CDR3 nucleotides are TGTGCCAGCGGCCTTCAGGGGAGTAATGAAAAACTGTTTTTT.

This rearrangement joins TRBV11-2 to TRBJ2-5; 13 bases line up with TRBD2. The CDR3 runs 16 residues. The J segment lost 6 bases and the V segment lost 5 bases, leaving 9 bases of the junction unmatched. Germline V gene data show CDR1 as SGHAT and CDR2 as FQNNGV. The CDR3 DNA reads TGTGCCAGCAGCCCCTCGACTAGCGGGAGGCTGAAGACCCAGTACTTC. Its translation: CASSPSTSGRLKTQYF. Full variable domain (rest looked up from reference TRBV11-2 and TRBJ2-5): EAGVAQSPRYKIIEKRQSVAFWCNPISGHATLYWYQQILGQGPKLLIQFQNNGVVDDSQLPKDRFSAERLKGVDSTLKIQPAKLEDSAVYLCASSPSTSGRLKTQYFGPGTRLLVL.

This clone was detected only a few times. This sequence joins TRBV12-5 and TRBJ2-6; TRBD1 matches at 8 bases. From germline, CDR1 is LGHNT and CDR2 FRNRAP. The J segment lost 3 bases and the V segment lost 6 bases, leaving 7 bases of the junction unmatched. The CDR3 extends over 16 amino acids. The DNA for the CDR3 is TGTGCTAGTGGGGGACAGGCCTCCATTGGGGCCAACGTCCTGACTTTC. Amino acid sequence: CASGGQASIGANVLTF. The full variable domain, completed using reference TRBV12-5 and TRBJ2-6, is DARVTQTPRHKVTEMGQEVTMRCQPILGHNTVFWYRQTMMQGLELLAYFRNRAPLDDSGMPKDRFSAEMPDATLATLKIQPSEPRDSAVYFCASGGQASIGANVLTFGAGSRLTVL.

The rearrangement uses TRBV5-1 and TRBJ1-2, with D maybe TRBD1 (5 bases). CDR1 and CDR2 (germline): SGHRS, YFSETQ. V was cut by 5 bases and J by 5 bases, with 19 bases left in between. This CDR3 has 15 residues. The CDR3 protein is CASSDTPDSPYGYTF. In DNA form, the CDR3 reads TGCGCCAGCAGTGATACACCCGACAGCCCTTATGGCTACACCTTC.

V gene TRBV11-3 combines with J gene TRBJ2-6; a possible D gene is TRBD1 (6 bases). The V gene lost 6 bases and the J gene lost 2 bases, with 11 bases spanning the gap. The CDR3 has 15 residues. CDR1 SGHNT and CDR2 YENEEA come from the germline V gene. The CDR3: CASSSGTTGANVLTF. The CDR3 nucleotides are TGTGCCAGCAGTTCCGGGACAACTGGGGCCAACGTCCTGACTTTC. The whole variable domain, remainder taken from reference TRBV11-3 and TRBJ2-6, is EAGVVQSPRYKIIEKKQPVAFWCNPISGHNTLYWYLQNLGQGPELLIRYENEEAVDDSQLPKDRFSAERLKGVDSTLKIQPAELGDSAVYLCASSSGTTGANVLTFGAGSRLTVL.

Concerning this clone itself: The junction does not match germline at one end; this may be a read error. The CDR3 here is CASSRALSGNTIYF. The CDR3 nucleotides are TGTGCTAGCAGCCGAGCACTATCTGGAAACACCATATATTTT. The chain links TRBV7-7 to TRBJ1-3, with D hard to call. The CDR3 sequence is 14 residues long. Germline CDR1 is SSHAT and CDR2 is FNYEAQ (reference sequence).

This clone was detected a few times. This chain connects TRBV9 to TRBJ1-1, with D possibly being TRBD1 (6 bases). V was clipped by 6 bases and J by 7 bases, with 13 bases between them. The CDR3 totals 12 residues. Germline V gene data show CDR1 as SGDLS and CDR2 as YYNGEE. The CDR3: CASKLTGLEAFF. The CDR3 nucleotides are TGTGCCAGCAAATTGACAGGACTTGAAGCTTTCTTT.

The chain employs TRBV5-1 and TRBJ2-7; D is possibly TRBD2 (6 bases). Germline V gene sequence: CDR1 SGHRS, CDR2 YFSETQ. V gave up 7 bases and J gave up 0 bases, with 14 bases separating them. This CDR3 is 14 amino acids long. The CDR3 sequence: CASGKWEASYEQYV. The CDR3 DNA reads TGCGCCAGCGGTAAGTGGGAGGCCTCCTACGAGCAGTACGTC.

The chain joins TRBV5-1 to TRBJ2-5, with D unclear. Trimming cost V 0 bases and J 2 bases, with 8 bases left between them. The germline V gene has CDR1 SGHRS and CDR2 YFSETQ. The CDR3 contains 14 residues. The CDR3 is CASSLGHTQETQYF. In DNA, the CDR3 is TGCGCCAGCAGCTTGGGACACACGCAAGAGACCCAGTACTTC.

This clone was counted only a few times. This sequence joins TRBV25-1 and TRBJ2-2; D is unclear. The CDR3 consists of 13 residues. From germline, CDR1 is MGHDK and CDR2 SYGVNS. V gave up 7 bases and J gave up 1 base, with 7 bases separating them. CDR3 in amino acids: CASIGMNTGELFF. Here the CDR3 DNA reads TGTGCCAGCATCGGTATGAACACCGGGGAGCTGTTTTTT.

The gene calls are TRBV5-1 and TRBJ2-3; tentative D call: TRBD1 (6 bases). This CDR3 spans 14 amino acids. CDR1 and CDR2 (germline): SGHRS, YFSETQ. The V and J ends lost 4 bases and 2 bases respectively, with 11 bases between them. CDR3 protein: CASSLGHSTDTQYF. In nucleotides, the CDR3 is TGCGCCAGCAGCCTGGGACATTCCACAGATACGCAGTATTTT.

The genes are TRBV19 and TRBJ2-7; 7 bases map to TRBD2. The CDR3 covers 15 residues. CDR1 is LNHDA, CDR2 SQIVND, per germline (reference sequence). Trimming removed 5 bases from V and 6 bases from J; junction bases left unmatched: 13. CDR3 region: CASSPRLAAPSEQYF. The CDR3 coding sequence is TGTGCCAGTAGTCCAAGACTAGCAGCCCCCAGCGAGCAGTACTTC.

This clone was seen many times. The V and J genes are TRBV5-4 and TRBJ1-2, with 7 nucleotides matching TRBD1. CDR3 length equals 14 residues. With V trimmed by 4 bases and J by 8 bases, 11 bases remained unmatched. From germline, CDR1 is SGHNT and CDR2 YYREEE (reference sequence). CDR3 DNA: TGTGCCAGCAGCCCGCTCGAGGGGGCAGAGGGCTACACCTTC. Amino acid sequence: CASSPLEGAEGYTF.

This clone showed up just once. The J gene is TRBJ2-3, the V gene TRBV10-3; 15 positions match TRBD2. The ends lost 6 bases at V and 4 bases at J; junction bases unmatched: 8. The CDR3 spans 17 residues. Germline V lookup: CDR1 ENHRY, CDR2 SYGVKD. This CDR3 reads CAIRGTSGGPMADTQYF. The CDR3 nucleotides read TGTGCCATCAGAGGGACTAGCGGGGGGCCGATGGCAGATACGCAGTATTTT.

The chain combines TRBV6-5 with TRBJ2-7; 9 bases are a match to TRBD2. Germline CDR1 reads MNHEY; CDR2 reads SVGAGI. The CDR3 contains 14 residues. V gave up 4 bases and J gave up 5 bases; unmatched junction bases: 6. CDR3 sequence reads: CASSLGGGANEQYF. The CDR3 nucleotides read TGTGCCAGCAGTTTAGGCGGGGGGGCCAACGAGCAGTACTTC.

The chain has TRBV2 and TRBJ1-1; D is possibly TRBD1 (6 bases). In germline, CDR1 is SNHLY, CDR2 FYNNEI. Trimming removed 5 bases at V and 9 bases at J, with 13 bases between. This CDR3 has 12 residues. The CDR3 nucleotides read TGTGCCAGCAGTTTCCAGGGGACAAAAGCTTTCTTT. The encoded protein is CASSFQGTKAFF.

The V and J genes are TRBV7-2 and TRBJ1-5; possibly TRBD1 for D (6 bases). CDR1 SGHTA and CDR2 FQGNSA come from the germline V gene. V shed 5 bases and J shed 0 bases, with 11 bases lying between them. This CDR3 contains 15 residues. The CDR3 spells CASSVYRVSNQPQHF. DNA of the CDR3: TGTGCCAGCAGCGTTTACAGGGTTAGCAATCAGCCCCAGCATTTT.

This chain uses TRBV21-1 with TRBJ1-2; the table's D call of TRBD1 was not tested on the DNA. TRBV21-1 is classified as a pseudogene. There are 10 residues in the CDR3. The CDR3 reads CAKRGGGYTF. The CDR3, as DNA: TGTGCCAAACGAGGGGGAGGCTACACCTTC.

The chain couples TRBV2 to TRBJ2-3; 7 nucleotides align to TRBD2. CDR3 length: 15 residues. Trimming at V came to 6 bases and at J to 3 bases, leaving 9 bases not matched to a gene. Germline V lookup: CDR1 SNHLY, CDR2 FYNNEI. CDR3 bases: TGTGCCAGCAGCCCATCAGCGGGAAGAACAGATACGCAGTATTTT. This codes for CASSPSAGRTDTQYF.

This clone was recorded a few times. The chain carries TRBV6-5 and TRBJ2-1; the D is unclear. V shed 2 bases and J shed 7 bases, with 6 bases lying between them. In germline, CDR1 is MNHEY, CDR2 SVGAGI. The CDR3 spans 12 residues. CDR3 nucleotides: TGTGCCAGCAGTTACCCCTTAAATGAGCAGTTCTTC. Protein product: CASSYPLNEQFF.

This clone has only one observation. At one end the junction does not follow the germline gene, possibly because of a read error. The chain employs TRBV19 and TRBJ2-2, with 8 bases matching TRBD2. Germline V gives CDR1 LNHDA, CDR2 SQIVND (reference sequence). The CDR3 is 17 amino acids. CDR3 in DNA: TGTGCCAGTAGTCTAGACTCGGGAGGGGTAATCACCGGGGAGCTGTTTTTT. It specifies CASSLDSGGVITGELFF.